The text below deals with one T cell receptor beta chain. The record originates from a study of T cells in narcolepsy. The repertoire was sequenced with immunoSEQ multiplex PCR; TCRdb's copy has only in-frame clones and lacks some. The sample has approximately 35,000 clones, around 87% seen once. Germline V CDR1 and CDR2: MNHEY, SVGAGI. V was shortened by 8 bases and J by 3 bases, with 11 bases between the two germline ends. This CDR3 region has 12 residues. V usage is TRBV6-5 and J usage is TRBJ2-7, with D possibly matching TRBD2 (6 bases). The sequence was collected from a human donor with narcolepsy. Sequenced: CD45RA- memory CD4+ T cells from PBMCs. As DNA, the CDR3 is TGTGCCAGCCGGGACTTGAGCTACGAGCAGTACTTC. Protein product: CASRDLSYEQYF.